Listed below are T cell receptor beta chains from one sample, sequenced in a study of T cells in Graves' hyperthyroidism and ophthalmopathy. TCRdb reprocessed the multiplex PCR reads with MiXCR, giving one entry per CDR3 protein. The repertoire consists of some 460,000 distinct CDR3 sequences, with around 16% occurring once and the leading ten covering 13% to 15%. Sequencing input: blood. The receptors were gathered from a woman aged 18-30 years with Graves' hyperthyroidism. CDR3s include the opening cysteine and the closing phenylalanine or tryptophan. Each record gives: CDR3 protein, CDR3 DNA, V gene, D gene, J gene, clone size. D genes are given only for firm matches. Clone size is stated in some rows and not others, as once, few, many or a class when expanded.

CSARGSGSFRFF | TGCAGTGCTAGAGGTAGCGGGAGTTTTCGGTTCTTC | TRBV20-1 | TRBD2 | TRBJ2-1 | -
CASSRGLGYEQYF | TGCGCCAGCAGCAGGGGACTAGGCTACGAGCAGTACTTC | TRBV5-1 | TRBD2 | TRBJ2-7 | many
CSARMGLAGGRSYNEQFF | TGCAGTGCTAGAATGGGGCTAGCGGGAGGACGCTCCTACAATGAGCAGTTCTTC | TRBV20-1 | TRBD2 | TRBJ2-1 | many
CASSQAGVLSGNTIYF | TGCGCCAGCAGCCAAGCAGGGGTCCTCTCTGGAAACACCATATATTTT | TRBV4-1 | - | TRBJ1-3 | few
CASSSINRDRGRAYEQYF | TGTGCCAGCAGCTCAATAAACCGGGACAGGGGACGAGCCTACGAGCAGTACTTC | TRBV11-2 | TRBD1 | TRBJ2-7 | many
CATSDSGTQETQYF | TGTGCCACCAGTGATTCCGGGACTCAAGAGACCCAGTACTTC | TRBV24-1 | - | TRBJ2-5 | few
CATSDPDRQETQYF | TGTGCCACCAGTGACCCGGACAGACAAGAGACCCAGTACTTC | TRBV24-1 | - | TRBJ2-5 | few
CASSYDRVRTEAFF | TGTGCCAGCAGTTACGACAGGGTACGGACTGAAGCTTTCTTT | TRBV6-6 | TRBD1 | TRBJ1-1 | many
CASSLQDSPLHF | TGTGCCAGCAGCTTACAAGATTCACCCCTCCACTTT | TRBV7-2 | - | TRBJ1-6 | many
CASSPGAEVNYGYTF | TGTGCCAGCAGCCCCGGGGCGGAGGTAAACTATGGCTACACCTTC | TRBV7-2 | - | TRBJ1-2 | many
CASSGGQYTEAFF | TGTGCCAGCAGCGGGGGACAATACACTGAAGCTTTCTTT | TRBV2 | - | TRBJ1-1 | once
CASSQASGTGELFF | TGTGCCAGCAGCCAAGCGTCGGGGACCGGGGAGCTGTTTTTT | TRBV3-1 | - | TRBJ2-2 | many
CASMEGSEAFF | TGTGCCAGCATGGAGGGATCTGAAGCTTTCTTT | TRBV2 | - | TRBJ1-1 | many
CASSPGTAGPHSPLHF | TGTGCCAGCAGTCCCGGGACCGCGGGGCCCCATTCACCCCTCCACTTT | TRBV27 | - | TRBJ1-6 | once
CATSRGLRPGTRPGHTEAFF | TGTGCCACCAGCAGAGGGTTAAGGCCGGGGACCCGGCCGGGGCACACTGAAGCTTTCTTT | TRBV15 | - | TRBJ1-1 | many
CASSLANRRVYNEQFF | TGTGCCAGCAGCTTAGCGAATAGGCGGGTTTACAATGAGCAGTTCTTC | TRBV7-8 | - | TRBJ2-1 | many
CASSFLICKPYGPQHF | TGTGCCAGCAGCTTTTTAATCTGTAAGCCGTATGGGCCCCAGCATTTT | TRBV5-6 | - | TRBJ1-5 | few
CASSRGASGYNEQFF | TGTGCCAGCAGCCGAGGGGCTAGCGGATACAATGAGCAGTTCTTC | TRBV11-2 | TRBD2 | TRBJ2-1 | many
CASSQAGNRGSIEQYF | TGCGCCAGCAGCCAAGCTGGGAACAGGGGCTCTATCGAGCAGTACTTC | TRBV4-3 | TRBD1 | TRBJ2-7 | -
CATSRDFGTPNQYEQYF | TGTGCCACCAGCAGAGATTTTGGTACTCCAAACCAATACGAGCAGTACTTC | TRBV15 | - | TRBJ2-7 | few
CSAPLLAAITDTQYF | TGCAGTGCTCCACTCCTAGCGGCGATCACAGATACGCAGTATTTT | TRBV20-1 | TRBD2 | TRBJ2-3 | many
CASSPEGLAGGADTQYF | TGTGCCAGCAGCCCGGAGGGACTAGCGGGAGGAGCGGATACGCAGTATTTT | TRBV27 | TRBD2 | TRBJ2-3 | many
CVSRPTGESYEQYF | TGTGTGAGTAGGCCCACAGGAGAATCCTACGAGCAGTACTTC | TRBV7-6 | - | TRBJ2-7 | -
CASSVGYEQYF | TGTGCCAGCAGTGTCGGCTACGAGCAGTACTTC | TRBV28 | - | TRBJ2-7 | many
CASSRYLTIPHPQPQHF | TGTGCCAGCAGCCGATACCTGACAATACCGCACCCTCAGCCCCAGCATTTT | TRBV7-2 | - | TRBJ1-5 | many
CSANRDPNSPLHF | TGCAGTGCAAACAGGGACCCTAATTCACCCCTCCACTTT | TRBV20-1 | - | TRBJ1-6 | many
CASSLFTAITGELFF | TGTGCCAGCAGCTTATTTACAGCAATCACCGGGGAGCTGTTTTTT | TRBV7-9 | - | TRBJ2-2 | few
CASSLDGTPSSYNEQFF | TGTGCCAGCAGCTTAGATGGGACTCCCAGCTCCTACAATGAGCAGTTCTTC | TRBV7-2 | - | TRBJ2-1 | -
CASSPGTGGTNEKLFF | TGTGCCAGCAGTCCCGGGACAGGGGGCACTAATGAAAAACTGTTTTTT | TRBV12-3/TRBV12-4 | TRBD1 | TRBJ1-4 | many
CASSFILAGLYEQYF | TGTGCCAGCAGTTTCATACTAGCGGGACTCTACGAGCAGTACTTC | TRBV27 | TRBD2 | TRBJ2-7 | many
CASSLRRVGYNEQFF | TGTGCCAGCAGTCTTAGGAGGGTCGGCTACAATGAGCAGTTCTTC | TRBV6-1 | - | TRBJ2-1 | many
CASSIDWRNTEAFF | TGTGCCAGTAGTATAGATTGGAGAAACACTGAAGCTTTCTTT | TRBV19 | - | TRBJ1-1 | -
CASSLTPSGMGGANVLTF | TGTGCCAGCAGCTTAACTCCTAGCGGGATGGGTGGGGCCAACGTCCTGACTTTC | TRBV7-3 | TRBD2 | TRBJ2-6 | many
CATSRAQGGPGELFF | TGTGCCACCAGCAGAGCGCAGGGAGGTCCCGGGGAGCTGTTTTTT | TRBV15 | - | TRBJ2-2 | -
CASSIDSYRPQHF | TGTGCCAGTAGTATCGACAGCTATCGGCCCCAGCATTTT | TRBV19 | - | TRBJ1-5 | few
CVSRDAGHTLSSNQPQHF | TGTGTCAGCAGGGACGCGGGTCATACTTTAAGTAGCAATCAGCCCCAGCATTTT | TRBV6-1 | - | TRBJ1-5 | once
CATSGREYEQYF | TGTGCCACCTCGGGACGGGAGTACGAGCAGTACTTC | TRBV10-3 | - | TRBJ2-7 | many
CSASGWGTDTQYF | TGCAGTGCTAGTGGCTGGGGCACAGATACGCAGTATTTT | TRBV20-1 | - | TRBJ2-3 | few
CASSPDGWTQHF | TGTGCCAGCAGCCCCGACGGCTGGACCCAGCATTTT | TRBV7-6 | - | TRBJ1-5 | many
CASSLSLGVGAVNEQFF | TGTGCCAGCAGTTTATCCCTAGGGGTGGGGGCAGTAAATGAGCAGTTCTTC | TRBV28 | - | TRBJ2-1 | many
CASSIGNLNEQFF | TGTGCCAGTAGTATAGGGAACCTCAATGAGCAGTTCTTC | TRBV19 | - | TRBJ2-1 | -
CASRAGQGGNEQFF | TGCGCCAGCAGGGCTGGACAAGGGGGCAATGAGCAGTTCTTC | TRBV5-1 | - | TRBJ2-1 | -
CASIKWGTEAFF | TGTGCCAGCATAAAGTGGGGCACTGAAGCTTTCTTT | TRBV7-2 | - | TRBJ1-1 | many
CASRDRFDTQYF | TGTGCCAGCAGAGACCGGTTCGATACGCAGTATTTT | TRBV6-4 | - | TRBJ2-3 | few
CASSLGTVRKYNEQFF | TGTGCCAGCAGTTTGGGGACAGTCCGTAAGTACAATGAGCAGTTCTTC | TRBV6-6 | TRBD1 | TRBJ2-1 | many
CASSPDSSYYNEQFF | TGTGCCAGCAGCCCCGACTCTTCCTACTACAATGAGCAGTTCTTC | TRBV6-1 | - | TRBJ2-1 | -
CASSYGLGQPQHF | TGTGCCAGCAGTTACGGCTTGGGTCAGCCCCAGCATTTT | TRBV6-5 | - | TRBJ1-5 | -
CTSSLWSLAGGYGELFF | TGTACCAGCAGTTTATGGAGTTTAGCGGGAGGGTACGGGGAGCTGTTTTTT | TRBV28 | TRBD2 | TRBJ2-2 | once